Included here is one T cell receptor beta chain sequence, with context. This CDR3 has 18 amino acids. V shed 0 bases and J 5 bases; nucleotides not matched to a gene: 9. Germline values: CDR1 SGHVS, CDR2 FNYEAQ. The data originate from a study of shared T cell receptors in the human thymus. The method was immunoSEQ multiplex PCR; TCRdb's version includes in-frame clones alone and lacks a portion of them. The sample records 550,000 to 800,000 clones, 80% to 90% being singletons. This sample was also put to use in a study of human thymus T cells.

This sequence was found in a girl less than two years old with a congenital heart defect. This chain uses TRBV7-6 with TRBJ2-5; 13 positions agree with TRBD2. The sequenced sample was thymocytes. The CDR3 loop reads CASSLAPRTSGGRETQYF. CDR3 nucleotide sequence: TGTGCCAGCAGCTTAGCCCCGAGGACTAGCGGGGGACGGGAGACCCAGTACTTC. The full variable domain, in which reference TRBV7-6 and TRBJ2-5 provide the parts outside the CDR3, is GAGVSQSPRYKVTKRGQDVALRCDPISGHVSLYWYRQALGQGPEFLTYFNYEAQQDKSGLPNDRFSAERPEGSISTLTIQRTEQRDSAMYRCASSLAPRTSGGRETQYFGPGTRLLVL.